These 2 T cell receptor beta chains were all obtained from the same sample, sequenced in a study of response to subunit inactivated influenza vaccine. TCRdb re-analysed the RT-PCR reads in MiXCR, keeping a single row per CDR3 protein. Of 560,000 or so distinct CDR3 sequences listed, 6% to 9% are singletons. This material consisted of PBMCs from blood, taken roughly 24 months after vaccination. These receptor sequences come from a man between 50 and 70 years old who received an inactivated influenza vaccine.

At least ten counts were recorded for this clonotype. This chain connects TRBV10-3 to TRBJ2-7, with TRBD1 identical over 8 bases. The J segment lost 1 base and the V segment lost 7 bases, leaving 6 bases of the junction unmatched. Germline V gene lookup returns CDR1 ENHRY and CDR2 SYGVKD. The CDR3 is 14 residues long. The CDR3 DNA reads TGTGCCATCAATCCAGGACAGGGTTCCTACGAGCAGTACTTC. It translates to CAINPGQGSYEQYF.

The rearrangement links TRBV7-9 to TRBJ2-1, with 9 bases identical to TRBD1. The germline V gene encodes CDR1 SEHNR and CDR2 FQNEAQ (reference sequence). V was pared by 5 bases and J by 4 bases, with 6 bases of the junction left unmatched. The CDR3 length is 15 residues. CDR3 residues: CASSHRDREYNEQFF. DNA for the CDR3: TGTGCCAGCAGCCACCGGGACAGGGAATACAATGAGCAGTTCTTC.